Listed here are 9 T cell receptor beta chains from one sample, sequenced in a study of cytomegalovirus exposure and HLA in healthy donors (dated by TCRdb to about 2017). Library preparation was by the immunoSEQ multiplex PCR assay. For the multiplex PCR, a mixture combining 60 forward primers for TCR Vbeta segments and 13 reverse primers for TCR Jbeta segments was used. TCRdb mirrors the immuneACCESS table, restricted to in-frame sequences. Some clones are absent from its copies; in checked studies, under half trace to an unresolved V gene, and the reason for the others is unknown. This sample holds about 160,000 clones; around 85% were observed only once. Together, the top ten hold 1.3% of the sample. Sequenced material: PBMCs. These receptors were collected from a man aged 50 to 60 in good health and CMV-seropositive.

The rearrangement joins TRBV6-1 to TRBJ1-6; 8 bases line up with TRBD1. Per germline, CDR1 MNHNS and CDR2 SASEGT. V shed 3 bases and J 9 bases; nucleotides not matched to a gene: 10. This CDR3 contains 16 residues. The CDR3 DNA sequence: TGTGCCAGCAGTGACCGGGACAGGTCGTTTTCTTCACCCCTCCACTTT. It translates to CASSDRDRSFSSPLHF.

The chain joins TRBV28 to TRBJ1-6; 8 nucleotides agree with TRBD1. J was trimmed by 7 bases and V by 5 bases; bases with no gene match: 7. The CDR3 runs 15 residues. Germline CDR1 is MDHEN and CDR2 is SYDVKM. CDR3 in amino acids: CASSQRTGPNSPLHF. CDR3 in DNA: TGTGCCAGCAGTCAAAGGACAGGGCCCAATTCACCCCTCCACTTT.

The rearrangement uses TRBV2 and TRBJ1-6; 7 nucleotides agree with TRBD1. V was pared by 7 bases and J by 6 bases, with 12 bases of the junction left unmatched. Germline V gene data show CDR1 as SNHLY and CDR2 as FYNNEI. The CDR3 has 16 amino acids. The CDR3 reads CASTGQAGTTNSPLHF. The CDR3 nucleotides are TGTGCCAGCACCGGACAGGCCGGGACGACTAATTCACCCCTCCACTTT.

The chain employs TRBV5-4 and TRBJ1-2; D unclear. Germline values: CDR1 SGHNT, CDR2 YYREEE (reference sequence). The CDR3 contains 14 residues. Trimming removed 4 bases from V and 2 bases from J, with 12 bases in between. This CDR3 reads CASSTTDSNYGYTF. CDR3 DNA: TGTGCCAGCAGCACCACGGACTCAAACTATGGCTACACCTTC.

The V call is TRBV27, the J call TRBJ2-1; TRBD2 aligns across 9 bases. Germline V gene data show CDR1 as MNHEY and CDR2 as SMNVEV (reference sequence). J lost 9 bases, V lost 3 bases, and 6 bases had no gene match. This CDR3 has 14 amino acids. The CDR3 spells CASSFSSGVGEQFF. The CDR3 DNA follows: TGTGCCAGCAGTTTTTCTAGCGGGGTGGGTGAGCAGTTCTTC.

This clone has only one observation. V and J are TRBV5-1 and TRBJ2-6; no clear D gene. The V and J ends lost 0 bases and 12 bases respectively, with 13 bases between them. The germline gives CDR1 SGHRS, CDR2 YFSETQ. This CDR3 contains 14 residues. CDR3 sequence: CASSLGGGALVLTF. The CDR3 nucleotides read TGCGCCAGCAGCTTGGGAGGCGGCGCTCTCGTCCTGACTTTC.

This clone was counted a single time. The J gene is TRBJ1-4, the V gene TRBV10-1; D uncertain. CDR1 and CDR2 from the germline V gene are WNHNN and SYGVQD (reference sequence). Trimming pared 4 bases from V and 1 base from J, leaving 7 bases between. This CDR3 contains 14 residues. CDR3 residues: CASSAGITNEKLFF. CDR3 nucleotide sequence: TGCGCCAGCAGTGCCGGGATAACTAATGAAAAACTGTTTTTT.

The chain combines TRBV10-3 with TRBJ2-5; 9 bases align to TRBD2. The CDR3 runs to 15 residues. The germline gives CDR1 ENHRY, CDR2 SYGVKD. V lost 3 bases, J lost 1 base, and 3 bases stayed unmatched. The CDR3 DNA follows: TGTGCCATCAGTGACGGAGCGGGAGGCCAAGAGACCCAGTACTTC. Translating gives CAISDGAGGQETQYF.

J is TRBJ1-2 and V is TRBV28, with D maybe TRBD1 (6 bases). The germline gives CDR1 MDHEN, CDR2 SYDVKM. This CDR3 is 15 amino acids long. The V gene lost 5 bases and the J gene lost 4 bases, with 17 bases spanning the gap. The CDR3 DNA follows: TGTGCCAGCAGTAGTCTGGGGACAAACTTCTATGGCTACACCTTC. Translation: CASSSLGTNFYGYTF.